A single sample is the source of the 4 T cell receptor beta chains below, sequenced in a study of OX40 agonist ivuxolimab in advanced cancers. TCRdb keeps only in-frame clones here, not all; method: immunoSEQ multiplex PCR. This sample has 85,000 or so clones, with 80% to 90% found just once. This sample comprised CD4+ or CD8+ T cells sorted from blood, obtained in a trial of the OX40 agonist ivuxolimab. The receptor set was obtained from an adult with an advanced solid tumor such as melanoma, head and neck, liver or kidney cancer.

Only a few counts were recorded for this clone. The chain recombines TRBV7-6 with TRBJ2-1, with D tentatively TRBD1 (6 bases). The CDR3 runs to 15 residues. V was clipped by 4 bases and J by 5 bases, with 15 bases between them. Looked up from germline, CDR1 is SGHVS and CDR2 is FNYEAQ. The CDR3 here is CASSSPSQGDNEQFF. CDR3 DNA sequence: TGTGCCAGCAGCTCCCCCTCACAGGGTGACAATGAGCAGTTCTTC.

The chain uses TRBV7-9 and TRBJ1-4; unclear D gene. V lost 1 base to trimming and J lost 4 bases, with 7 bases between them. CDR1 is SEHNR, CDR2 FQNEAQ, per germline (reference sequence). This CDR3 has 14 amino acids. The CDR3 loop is CASSLGVSNEKLFF. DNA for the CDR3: TGTGCCAGCAGCTTAGGAGTCAGTAATGAAAAACTGTTTTTT.

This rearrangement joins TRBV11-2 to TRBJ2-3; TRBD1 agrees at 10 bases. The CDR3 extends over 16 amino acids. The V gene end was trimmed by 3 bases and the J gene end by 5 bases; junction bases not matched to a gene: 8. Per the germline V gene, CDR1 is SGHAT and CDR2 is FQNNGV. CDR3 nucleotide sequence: TGTGCCAGCAGCTTGGCCGGGACAGGGGCGAAAGATACGCAGTATTTT. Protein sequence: CASSLAGTGAKDTQYF.

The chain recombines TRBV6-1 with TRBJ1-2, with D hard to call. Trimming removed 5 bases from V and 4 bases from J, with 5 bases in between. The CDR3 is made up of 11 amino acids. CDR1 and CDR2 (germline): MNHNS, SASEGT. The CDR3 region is CASSPGYGYTF. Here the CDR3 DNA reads TGTGCCAGCAGTCCTGGCTATGGCTACACCTTC.